A selection of T cell receptor beta chains follows, all from one sample in a study of T cell repertoires in cytomegalovirus infection. TCRdb re-analysed the reads in MiXCR, keeping a single row per CDR3 protein. The profile covers under 350,000 distinct CDR3 sequences, with roughly 9.5% appearing a single time and 3.5% to 4.5% taken by the ten largest. The specimen was PBMCs. These receptor sequences come from a human donor in good health (CMV status not recorded). Some clones in this sample may be carry-over from other donors' samples. Both conserved end residues are part of each CDR3. The D gene is left open where the match is weak. Size tells how often a clone was seen (once, few, many) or the class of an expanded clone, and some rows leave it out.

TRBV6-2/TRBV6-3	-	many	TRBJ1-5	CASSYGARNQPQHF	TGTGCCAGCAGTTACGGGGCCCGCAATCAGCCCCAGCATTTT
TRBV14	TRBD1	few	TRBJ2-2	CASSQWTGTGELFF	TGTGCCAGCAGCCAATGGACAGGCACCGGGGAGCTGTTTTTT
TRBV12-3/TRBV12-4	TRBD2	few	TRBJ2-2	CASSLARTSGGELFF	TGTGCCAGCAGTTTAGCGCGGACTAGCGGCGGGGAGCTGTTTTTT
TRBV20-1	-	-	TRBJ1-1	CSIGADEAFF	TGCAGTATAGGGGCGGATGAAGCTTTCTTT
TRBV29-1	TRBD1	few	TRBJ1-2	CSVEDRTGGRFYTF	TGCAGCGTTGAAGATCGGACAGGGGGGAGATTCTACACCTTC
TRBV2	-	few	TRBJ1-1	CASTSGTWTEAFF	TGTGCCAGCACCTCAGGTACATGGACTGAAGCTTTCTTT
TRBV11-3	-	-	TRBJ2-1	CASSLLVGRGGADEQFF	TGTGCCAGCAGCTTATTAGTGGGTAGGGGGGGGGCAGATGAGCAGTTCTTC
TRBV4-3	-	few	TRBJ2-2	CASSHPPPTTGELFF	TGCGCCAGCAGCCATCCCCCCCCTACCACCGGGGAGCTGTTTTTT
TRBV7-2	TRBD2	many	TRBJ2-1	CASSLVRGGPYNEQFF	TGTGCCAGCAGCTTAGTTCGGGGGGGCCCTTACAATGAGCAGTTCTTC
TRBV7-2	-	few	TRBJ2-1	CASWGRGSGNEQFF	TGTGCCAGCTGGGGAAGGGGGTCGGGCAATGAGCAGTTCTTC
TRBV28	-	-	TRBJ2-1	CASIGTDSYNEQFF	TGTGCCAGCATTGGGACGGACTCCTACAATGAGCAGTTCTTC
TRBV7-2	-	-	TRBJ2-1	CASSLGGGRPSSYNEQFF	TGTGCCAGCAGCTTAGGCGGGGGCAGACCTAGTTCCTACAATGAGCAGTTCTTC
TRBV6-6	TRBD1	few	TRBJ2-3	CASSYGQGAVDTQYF	TGTGCCAGCAGTTACGGACAGGGGGCCGTGGATACGCAGTATTTT
TRBV7-8	TRBD1	many	TRBJ2-7	CASSPRIGTSGGEQYF	TGTGCCAGCAGCCCTAGAATAGGTACATCAGGGGGCGAGCAGTACTTC
TRBV10-3	TRBD1	few	TRBJ2-7	CAISGTGPGYEQYF	TGTGCCATCAGCGGGACAGGGCCGGGCTACGAGCAGTACTTC
TRBV29-1	-	few	TRBJ1-1	CSVVTGAGVGTEAFF	TGCAGCGTTGTCACGGGGGCCGGTGTGGGCACTGAAGCTTTCTTT
TRBV7-2	-	many	TRBJ1-1	CASSLTALNTEAFF	TGTGCCAGCAGCTTGACAGCTTTGAACACTGAAGCTTTCTTT
TRBV7-2	-	many	TRBJ2-7	CASSLGPRATGFPPYEQYF	TGTGCCAGCAGCTTAGGGCCGAGGGCAACAGGGTTTCCCCCCTACGAGCAGTACTTC
TRBV10-3	-	few	TRBJ1-2	CAISESIPVRGDYGYTF	TGTGCCATCAGTGAGTCGATTCCCGTTCGCGGTGACTATGGCTACACCTTC
TRBV20-1	-	-	TRBJ2-5	CSARDLRAGFGETQYF	TGCAGTGCTAGAGATCTTAGGGCAGGGTTTGGAGAGACCCAGTACTTC
TRBV7-8	TRBD1	many	TRBJ2-1	CASSFRRQGTNEQFF	TGTGCCAGCAGCTTCCGAAGACAGGGGACGAATGAGCAGTTCTTC
TRBV12-3/TRBV12-4	-	-	TRBJ2-5	CASSVSGETQYF	TGTGCCAGCAGTGTGTCAGGCGAGACCCAGTACTTC
TRBV6-2/TRBV6-3	-	-	TRBJ1-5	CASSLPTQGGNQPQHF	TGTGCCAGCAGCCTTCCGACTCAGGGAGGCAATCAGCCCCAGCATTTT
TRBV28	TRBD2	many	TRBJ2-1	CASSLERGYNEQFF	TGTGCCAGCAGTTTAGAGCGGGGCTACAATGAGCAGTTCTTC
TRBV20-1	-	-	TRBJ1-6	CSARTGSAPLHF	TGCAGTGCTAGGACAGGATCGGCACCCCTCCACTTT
TRBV7-9	-	many	TRBJ2-3	CANDAGATDTQYF	TGTGCCAATGACGCGGGGGCCACAGATACGCAGTATTTT
TRBV6-2/TRBV6-3	-	few	TRBJ1-5	CASSFGQPLAPQHF	TGTGCCAGCAGTTTTGGACAGCCCTTGGCGCCCCAGCATTTT
TRBV7-2	-	many	TRBJ2-5	CASSLKTGDQETQYF	TGTGCCAGCAGCTTAAAAACGGGAGACCAAGAGACCCAGTACTTC
TRBV6-2/TRBV6-3	-	-	TRBJ1-1	CASSWAGTEAFF	TGTGCCAGCAGTTGGGCGGGGACTGAAGCTTTCTTT
TRBV6-6	-	many	TRBJ1-6	CASSYSRVSYNSPLHF	TGTGCCAGCAGTTACTCGAGGGTGTCCTATAATTCACCCCTCCACTTT
TRBV11-2	-	few	TRBJ1-3	CASSSVQGRVTIYF	TGTGCCAGCAGCTCTGTACAGGGTCGGGTTACCATATATTTT
TRBV7-2	-	many	TRBJ1-5	CASSPRGFQPQHF	TGTGCCAGCAGCCCCCGGGGATTCCAGCCCCAGCATTTT
TRBV28	-	many	TRBJ1-5	CASSLLLRGYSNQPQHF	TGTGCCAGCAGTCTTCTTCTTCGGGGATATAGCAATCAGCCCCAGCATTTT
TRBV29-1	-	many	TRBJ1-1	CSVEGATGTTEAFF	TGCAGCGTTGAAGGGGCCACCGGGACCACTGAAGCTTTCTTT
TRBV12-3/TRBV12-4	-	-	TRBJ2-4	CASSAPDSWNIQYF	TGTGCCAGCAGTGCTCCGGACAGTTGGAACATTCAGTACTTC
TRBV6-5	TRBD1	few	TRBJ1-5	CASGTGQNQPQHF	TGTGCCAGCGGGACGGGACAGAATCAGCCCCAGCATTTT
TRBV7-6	-	many	TRBJ2-5	CASSPIRLDYLQETQYF	TGTGCCAGCAGCCCAATCCGGTTAGATTACCTTCAAGAGACCCAGTACTTC
TRBV7-6	-	many	TRBJ2-7	CASSLMATGTYEQYF	TGTGCCAGCAGCTTAATGGCTACGGGCACCTACGAGCAGTACTTC
TRBV7-2	-	-	TRBJ2-2	CASSHITRSPGELFF	TGTGCCAGCAGCCACATCACCAGATCACCCGGGGAGCTGTTTTTT
TRBV28	TRBD2	few	TRBJ2-7	CASTGAGGGSYEQYF	TGTGCCAGCACAGGAGCCGGCGGGGGGAGCTACGAGCAGTACTTC
TRBV27	-	-	TRBJ1-2	CASSPGWGNGYTF	TGTGCCAGCAGTCCCGGATGGGGGAACGGCTACACCTTC
TRBV12-3/TRBV12-4	-	few	TRBJ1-6	CASSLIGTFLSPLHF	TGTGCCAGCAGTTTAATAGGGACCTTCCTTTCACCCCTCCACTTT
TRBV7-8	-	many	TRBJ1-2	CASSPRGGTYGGYTF	TGTGCCAGCAGCCCCAGAGGCGGGACATATGGTGGCTACACCTTC
TRBV7-4	-	few	TRBJ2-6	CASSRTGFAGANVLTF	TGTGCCAGCAGCCGAACCGGGTTTGCGGGGGCCAACGTCCTGACTTTC
TRBV20-1	-	few	TRBJ2-2	CSARDWRTGELFF	TGCAGTGCCAGAGATTGGCGTACCGGGGAGCTGTTTTTT
TRBV7-8	-	few	TRBJ2-4	CASSLETLAKNIQYF	TGTGCCAGCAGCTTAGAAACGCTAGCCAAAAACATTCAGTACTTC
TRBV20-1	-	many	TRBJ2-2	CSARDSRTATGELFF	TGCAGTGCTAGAGATTCACGTACGGCGACCGGGGAGCTGTTTTTT
TRBV7-2	-	many	TRBJ2-7	CASSPSQSHEQYF	TGTGCCAGCAGTCCGTCCCAATCGCACGAGCAGTACTTC
TRBV9	TRBD2	-	TRBJ2-1	CASSVGVAGGPSSYNEQFF	TGTGCCAGCAGCGTAGGGGTAGCGGGAGGCCCGAGCTCCTACAATGAGCAGTTCTTC
TRBV6-5	-	few	TRBJ1-1	CASRLRQGSGTFF	TGTGCCAGCAGACTCCGGCAGGGATCTGGGACTTTCTTT
TRBV20-1	TRBD1	few	TRBJ1-5	CSAGGQGAGTLNQPQHF	TGCAGTGCGGGTGGGCAGGGGGCCGGCACGTTAAATCAGCCCCAGCATTTT